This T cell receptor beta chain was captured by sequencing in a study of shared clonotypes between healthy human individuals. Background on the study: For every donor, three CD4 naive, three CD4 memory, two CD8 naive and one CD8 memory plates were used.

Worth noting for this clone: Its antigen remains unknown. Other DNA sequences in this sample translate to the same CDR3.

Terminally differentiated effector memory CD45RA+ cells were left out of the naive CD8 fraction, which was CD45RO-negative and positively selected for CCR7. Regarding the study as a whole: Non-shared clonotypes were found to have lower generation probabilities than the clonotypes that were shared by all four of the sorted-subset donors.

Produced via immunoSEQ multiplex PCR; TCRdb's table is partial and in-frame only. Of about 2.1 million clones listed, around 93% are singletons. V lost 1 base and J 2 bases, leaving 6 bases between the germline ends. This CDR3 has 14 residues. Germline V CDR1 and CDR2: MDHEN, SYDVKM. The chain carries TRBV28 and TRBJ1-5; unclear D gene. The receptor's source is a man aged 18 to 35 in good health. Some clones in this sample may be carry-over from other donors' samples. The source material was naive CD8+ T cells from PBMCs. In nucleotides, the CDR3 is TGTGCCAGCAGTTTATTGGGTGGCAATCAGCCCCAGCATTTT. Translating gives CASSLLGGNQPQHF.